The 4 T cell receptor beta chains presented below share a single source sample, sequenced in a study of T-cell reconstitution after alpha-beta-depleted transplantation in children. Researchers prepared the TCRbeta library using unique molecular identifiers, the study reports. TCRdb re-analysed the PCR reads in MiXCR, keeping a single row per CDR3 protein. The sample yields about 640,000 distinct CDR3 sequences, roughly 13% seen once. Here the sequenced sample was PBMCs, mostly from graft donor cells, taken 360 days after TCRalphabeta/CD19-depleted stem cell transplant. These receptors originate from a male patient aged 10-17 years who had a stem cell transplant for acute myeloid leukemia, so the T cells may come from the graft donor.

This clonotype was recorded at least ten times. The V and J genes are TRBV5-6 and TRBJ1-3; TRBD1 might be the D (5 bases). Germline loops: CDR1 SGHDT, CDR2 YYEEEE. The CDR3 spans 17 residues. Trimming pared 4 bases from V and 2 bases from J, leaving 19 bases between. The chain's CDR3 is CASSRWGGGTTGNTIYF. CDR3 coding DNA: TGTGCCAGCAGCCGCTGGGGAGGCGGGACCACTGGAAACACCATATATTTT.

The table lists this clonotype with a few counts. The chain links TRBV20-1 to TRBJ2-1; possible D gene TRBD2, 6 bases. The CDR3 has 15 residues. Germline V gene data show CDR1 as DFQATT and CDR2 as SNEGSKA (reference sequence). V was trimmed by 1 base and J by 2 bases, leaving 12 bases between them. CDR3 bases: TGCAGTGCTAGAGTTCGGGGGTTACCCTACAATGAGCAGTTCTTC. Translating gives CSARVRGLPYNEQFF.

The rearrangement links TRBV7-2 to TRBJ2-7; the D call may be TRBD1 or TRBD2 (5 bases each). CDR3 length equals 15 residues. The V end lost 4 bases, the J end lost 0 bases, and 13 bases lay between the germline ends. Germline-derived CDR1 and CDR2 are SGHTA and FQGNSA. The DNA for the CDR3 is TGTGCCAGCAGCTCAACCGGGACGGACTCCTACGAGCAGTACTTC. This encodes CASSSTGTDSYEQYF.

This clonotype has a handful of counts. V gene TRBV7-9 combines with J gene TRBJ2-1, with 10 bases matching TRBD2. V was pared by 8 bases and J by 9 bases, with 13 bases of the junction left unmatched. The CDR3 extends over 15 amino acids. Germline-derived CDR1 and CDR2 are SEHNR and FQNEAQ (reference sequence). The CDR3 region has the DNA TGTGCCAGCGCCGCCAAGGCTAGCGGGAGCAGTGAGCAGTTCTTC. Its translation is CASAAKASGSSEQFF.